This passage covers 12 T cell receptor beta chains from one sample sequenced in a study of shared clonotypes between healthy human individuals. Method: immunoSEQ multiplex PCR; TCRdb's copy keeps in-frame clones and lacks some. The sample records some 2 million clones, approximately 94% being singletons. Cells designated naive CD8 were CD45RO-negative and were positively selected for CCR7, with terminally differentiated effector memory CD45RA+ cells excluded. Source material: naive CD8+ T cells sorted from blood. The receptor source for this set is a man younger than 35 in good health.

The rearrangement uses TRBV27 and TRBJ2-3; 8 bases fit TRBD2. The CDR3 is 15 residues long. CDR1 is MNHEY and CDR2 is SMNVEV in the germline V gene (reference sequence). J lost 4 bases, V lost 6 bases, and 9 bases had no gene match. CDR3 region: CASSLGLRGADTQYF. For the CDR3, the DNA is TGTGCCAGCAGCCTCGGGTTGCGGGGGGCAGATACGCAGTATTTT.

The CDR3 reads CASSSLLAGFTDTQYF. As DNA, the CDR3 is TGTGCCAGCAGCTCCCTGCTAGCGGGGTTCACAGATACGCAGTATTTT. The chain joins TRBV7-2 to TRBJ2-3; 9 positions match TRBD2. Germline CDR1 SGHTA, CDR2 FQGNSA. V shed 4 bases, J shed 2 bases, and the junction held 7 bases outside the gene matches. The CDR3 contains 16 residues.

The CDR3 loop is CASSSYRASGIVSYEQYF. The CDR3 DNA sequence: TGTGCCAGCAGCTCTTATAGGGCTAGCGGGATCGTATCCTACGAGCAGTACTTC. The rearrangement links TRBV7-2 to TRBJ2-7; 9 positions agree with TRBD2. The V segment lost 4 bases and the J segment 1 base; nucleotides outside the gene matches: 14. This CDR3 contains 18 residues. CDR1 is SGHTA and CDR2 is FQGNSA in the germline V gene. The full variable domain, its missing parts supplied by reference TRBV7-2 and TRBJ2-7, is GAGVSQSPSNKVTEKGKDVELRCDPISGHTALYWYRQSLGQGLEFLIYFQGNSAPDKSGLPSDRFSAERTGGSVSTLTIQRTQQEDSAVYLCASSSYRASGIVSYEQYFGPGTRLTVT.

Worth noting for this clone: This same CDR3 is encoded by further DNA sequences in the sample. The J gene is TRBJ2-7, the V gene TRBV29-1; D perhaps matches TRBD2 (6 bases). V was clipped by 0 bases and J by 0 bases, with 12 bases between them. Per germline, CDR1 SQVTM and CDR2 ANQGSEA. The CDR3 extends over 15 amino acids. Here the CDR3 DNA reads TGCAGCGTTGAAGACTGGGCGGGGAGCTCCTACGAGCAGTACTTC. This codes for CSVEDWAGSSYEQYF.

V gene TRBV28 combines with J gene TRBJ2-7, with TRBD2 matching 7 bases. The V segment lost 5 bases and the J segment 3 bases; nucleotides outside the gene matches: 25. Germline V gives CDR1 MDHEN, CDR2 SYDVKM. The CDR3 is made up of 20 amino acids. CDR3 DNA: TGTGCCAGCAGTCCCCCGGGCTCGAGTCGGGACTACGTCCCTTTCTACGAGCAGTACTTC. Amino acids: CASSPPGSSRDYVPFYEQYF. Filled out from reference TRBV28 and TRBJ2-7, the complete variable domain reads DVKVTQSSRYLVKRTGEKVFLECVQDMDHENMFWYRQDPGLGLRLIYFSYDVKMKEKGDIPEGYSVSREKKERFSLILESASTNQTSMYLCASSPPGSSRDYVPFYEQYFGPGTRLTVT.

The chain recombines TRBV5-6 with TRBJ1-1; weak D call: TRBD1 (6 bases). V lost 0 bases and J lost 5, with 11 bases in between. CDR1 SGHDT and CDR2 YYEEEE come from the germline V gene. This CDR3 region has 14 residues. The CDR3 region is CASSLAEGGTEAFF. The DNA of the CDR3 is TGTGCCAGCAGCTTGGCCGAGGGGGGTACTGAAGCTTTCTTT.

This clone appeared a single time. This sequence joins TRBV27 and TRBJ2-2; 7 bases match TRBD1. This CDR3 spans 16 amino acids. From germline, CDR1 is MNHEY and CDR2 SMNVEV (reference sequence). The V gene end was trimmed by 4 bases and the J gene end by 2 bases; junction bases not matched to a gene: 7. CDR3 in amino acids: CASSSQGVVNTGELFF. The CDR3 region has the DNA TGTGCCAGCAGTTCCCAGGGGGTCGTCAACACCGGGGAGCTGTTTTTT.

This chain connects TRBV2 to TRBJ2-1, with D possibly matching TRBD2 (6 bases). This CDR3 contains 14 residues. Per the germline V gene, CDR1 is SNHLY and CDR2 is FYNNEI. V lost 5 bases, J lost 6 bases, and 14 bases lay in between. The CDR3 DNA is TGTGCCAGCAGTTTTAGCGGTGCGCCCAATGAGCAGTTCTTC. Its protein is CASSFSGAPNEQFF.

The genes are TRBV4-1 and TRBJ2-2; 11 nucleotides align to TRBD2. V shed 1 base, J shed 9 bases, and the junction held 7 bases outside the gene matches. The CDR3 consists of 16 residues. Germline CDR1 reads MGHRA; CDR2 reads YSYEKL. DNA of the CDR3: TGCGCCAGCAGCCAAGTTATTAGCGGGGGGGCCTGGGAGCTGTTTTTT. Translating gives CASSQVISGGAWELFF.

V and J are TRBV29-1 and TRBJ2-3, with 16 bases fitting TRBD2. The CDR3 is made up of 20 amino acids. After removal of 2 bases from V and 4 bases from J, the junction contained 15 bases not matched to a gene. CDR1 is SQVTM, CDR2 ANQGSEA, per germline. The CDR3 here is CSVEYELGLAGGPGADTQYF. The CDR3 DNA reads as TGCAGCGTTGAATACGAATTGGGACTAGCGGGGGGGCCGGGAGCAGATACGCAGTATTTT.

The chain combines TRBV5-4 with TRBJ1-1; the D is unclear. Per germline, CDR1 SGHNT and CDR2 YYREEE (reference sequence). V was cut by 1 base and J by 7 bases, with 11 bases left in between. The CDR3 has 13 residues. The CDR3 region is CASSLRLGREAFF. In nucleotides, the CDR3 is TGTGCCAGCAGCTTGCGCCTGGGCCGTGAAGCTTTCTTT.

The count of this clone is one. The chain carries TRBV11-2 and TRBJ2-1; the match to TRBD2 covers 8 bases. Germline-derived CDR1 and CDR2 are SGHAT and FQNNGV. The CDR3 has 14 amino acids. The junction had 9 bases not matched to a gene; V was cut back by 11 bases and J by 3 bases. The CDR3 protein is CALRAGGYYNEQFF. CDR3 DNA sequence: TGTGCCCTTAGGGCGGGAGGATACTACAATGAGCAGTTCTTC.